These 18 T cell receptor beta chains were all obtained from the same sample, sequenced in a study of blood T cell repertoires in COVID-19. The method was immunoSEQ multiplex PCR; TCRdb's version includes in-frame clones alone and lacks a portion of them. The table has around 140,000 clones, 80% to 85% seen once. The sequencing input was peripheral blood. Receptor source: a woman aged 55-70 years with acute or convalescent COVID-19.

This chain joins TRBV30 and TRBJ2-2; D is undetermined. Germline-derived CDR1 and CDR2 are GTSNPN and SVGIG (reference sequence). This CDR3 spans 15 amino acids. Trimming left V 0 bases short and J 1 base short, with 9 bases between. The CDR3 reads CAWSVQLRNTGELFF. CDR3 bases: TGTGCCTGGAGTGTACAGCTTAGGAACACCGGGGAGCTGTTTTTT.

The chain has TRBV7-9 and TRBJ1-4; 9 bases are shared with TRBD1. Germline assignment: CDR1 SEHNR and CDR2 FQNEAQ (reference sequence). V lost 5 bases and J lost 5; bases outside the gene matches: 6. The CDR3 sequence is 15 residues long. The CDR3 spells CASSNRGRLNEKLFF. The CDR3 nucleotides are TGTGCCAGCAGCAACAGGGGGCGTTTGAATGAAAAACTGTTTTTT. The entire variable domain, with the rest obtained from reference TRBV7-9 and TRBJ1-4, is as follows: DTGVSQNPRHKITKRGQNVTFRCDPISEHNRLYWYRQTLGQGPEFLTYFQNEAQLEKSRLLSDRFSAERPKGSFSTLEIQRTEQGDSAMYLCASSNRGRLNEKLFFGSGTQLSVL.

The chain couples TRBV30 to TRBJ2-4; D perhaps matches TRBD1 (6 bases). Germline CDR1 reads GTSNPN; CDR2 reads SVGIG (reference sequence). Deletions cut 2 bases from V and 0 bases from J, with 11 bases between. This CDR3 has 15 amino acids. In nucleotides, the CDR3 is TGTGCCTGGAGTAATAACAGGGTAGCCAAAAACATTCAGTACTTC. Its protein is CAWSNNRVAKNIQYF.

This chain uses TRBV2 with TRBJ1-4, with D possibly being TRBD1 (6 bases). The CDR3 is made up of 12 amino acids. V gave up 4 bases and J gave up 8 bases, with 8 bases separating them. In germline, CDR1 is SNHLY, CDR2 FYNNEI. CDR3 nucleotides: TGTGCCAGCAGTGGGGGGCGCGAAAAACTGTTTTTT. Its translation is CASSGGREKLFF.

The chain couples TRBV7-8 to TRBJ1-2; 9 bases agree with TRBD1. Unmatched junction bases numbered 10, after V lost 0 bases and J lost 8 bases. Germline CDR1 SGHVS, CDR2 FQNEAQ. This CDR3 comprises 16 residues. The CDR3 region has the DNA TGTGCCAGCAGCTTAGCCGAACAGGGGGCCTCGTCGGGCTACACCTTC. Amino acid sequence: CASSLAEQGASSGYTF.

The gene calls are TRBV4-2 and TRBJ1-5, with a possible D match to TRBD1 (6 bases). Germline-derived CDR1 and CDR2 are LGHNA and YNFKEQ. This CDR3 has 19 residues. Trimming stripped 0 bases from V and 0 bases from J, with 18 bases between. DNA for the CDR3: TGTGCCAGCAGCCAAGATCTCCAACTCGGGACATATAGCAATCAGCCCCAGCATTTT. This sequence encodes CASSQDLQLGTYSNQPQHF.

V gene TRBV9 combines with J gene TRBJ1-1; D remains unclear. There are 14 residues in the CDR3. Trimming took 0 bases from V and 3 from J, leaving 9 bases between them. Germline V gene lookup returns CDR1 SGDLS and CDR2 YYNGEE. CDR3 in DNA: TGTGCCAGCAGCGTAGGTTCCCGGGACACTGAAGCTTTCTTT. This translates into CASSVGSRDTEAFF. Based on the CDR3 plus reference TRBV9 and TRBJ1-1, the full variable domain is DSGVTQTPKHLITATGQRVTLRCSPRSGDLSVYWYQQSLDQGLQFLIQYYNGEERAKGNILERFSAQQFPDLHSELNLSSLELGDSALYFCASSVGSRDTEAFFGQGTRLTVV.

This clone occurred a few times. The chain uses TRBV3-1 (or the pseudogene TRBV3-2) and TRBJ2-3; 14 bases fit TRBD2. The CDR3 spans 18 residues. With 4 bases clipped from V and 6 bases from J, the junction kept 12 bases outside the gene matches. Germline CDR1 LGHDT, CDR2 YNNKEL (reference sequence). The CDR3 DNA is TGTGCCAGCAGCCCTTTGAGGACTAGCGGGAGGTTGGGGGATACGCAGTATTTT. The encoded protein is CASSPLRTSGRLGDTQYF.

The V call is TRBV6-5, the J call TRBJ2-7, with 7 nucleotides matching TRBD1. Germline CDR1 MNHEY, CDR2 SVGAGI. Losses at the gene ends were 5 bases for V and 2 bases for J; bases not matched to a gene: 6. The length of the CDR3 is 14 residues. CDR3 nucleotide sequence: TGTGCCAGCAGTCACCGGGACAGTACCTACGAGCAGTACTTC. It encodes CASSHRDSTYEQYF.

The table lists this clone with a count of one. The V and J genes are TRBV12-3 or TRBV12-4 and TRBJ2-5; D is perhaps TRBD2 (7 bases). Trimming shortened V by 3 bases and J by 7 bases, and 12 bases separated the two germline ends. CDR3 size: 13 residues. The CDR3 spells CASSFGGLATQYF. In nucleotides, the CDR3 is TGTGCCAGCAGTTTCGGGGGGCTCGCGACCCAGTACTTC.

The rearrangement links TRBV5-1 to TRBJ1-1; 7 bases align to TRBD1. The CDR3 contains 14 residues. CDR1 is SGHRS, CDR2 YFSETQ, per germline. J gave up 4 bases and V 2 bases, and 5 bases lay outside the gene matches. CDR3 amino acids: CASSLRQGGTEAFF. CDR3 bases: TGCGCCAGCAGCTTAAGACAGGGCGGCACTGAAGCTTTCTTT.

This clone occurred many times. This chain connects TRBV11-2 to TRBJ2-1; the match to TRBD2 covers 12 bases. Looked up from germline, CDR1 is SGHAT and CDR2 is FQNNGV. V shed 5 bases and J 5 bases; nucleotides not matched to a gene: 13. The CDR3 sequence is 18 residues long. The CDR3 bases are TGTGCCAGCAGCCCAGGAGGACTAGCGGGGAAATCAAACAATGAGCAGTTCTTC. Its protein is CASSPGGLAGKSNNEQFF.

This clone was recorded a few times. V gene TRBV9 combines with J gene TRBJ1-1; 8 bases are shared with TRBD1. The CDR3 runs 15 residues. Trimming removed 4 bases from V and 0 bases from J; junction bases left unmatched: 5. Per the germline V gene, CDR1 is SGDLS and CDR2 is YYNGEE. Here the CDR3 reads CASSTTQGVNTEAFF. Written as DNA, the CDR3 is TGTGCCAGCAGCACAACACAGGGGGTGAACACTGAAGCTTTCTTT.

V gene TRBV19 combines with J gene TRBJ1-4; 8 bases align to TRBD1. The CDR3 is 16 residues long. Looked up from germline, CDR1 is LNHDA and CDR2 is SQIVND (reference sequence). Germline trimming cut 6 bases from V and 5 bases from J; bases unmatched to any gene: 11. CDR3 region: CASRPGGAFPNEKLFF. Here the CDR3 DNA reads TGTGCCAGTAGACCAGGGGGCGCTTTTCCCAATGAAAAACTGTTTTTT. The full variable domain, with the rest looked up from reference TRBV19 and TRBJ1-4, is DGGITQSPKYLFRKEGQNVTLSCEQNLNHDAMYWYRQDPGQGLRLIYYSQIVNDFQKGDIAEGYSVSREKKESFPLTVTSAQKNPTAFYLCASRPGGAFPNEKLFFGSGTQLSVL.

The chain uses TRBV3-1 (or the pseudogene TRBV3-2) and TRBJ1-2; 8 positions agree with TRBD1. Losses at the gene ends were 4 bases for V and 7 bases for J; bases not matched to a gene: 8. The CDR3 covers 14 residues. Germline V lookup: CDR1 LGHDT, CDR2 YNNKEL (reference sequence). In DNA, the CDR3 is TGTGCCAGCAGCCTCGACAGGGGAGAGCGTGGCTACACCTTC. Translating it yields CASSLDRGERGYTF.

The chain couples TRBV9 to TRBJ2-7; 12 bases align to TRBD2. There are 15 residues in the CDR3. V was pared by 3 bases and J by 3 bases, with 4 bases of the junction left unmatched. Germline loops: CDR1 SGDLS, CDR2 YYNGEE. CDR3 region: CASSAGTSGFYEQYF. In nucleotides, the CDR3 is TGTGCCAGCAGCGCCGGGACTAGCGGGTTCTACGAGCAGTACTTC.

This clone occurred a few times. The genes are TRBV29-1 and TRBJ1-1, with no clear D. Germline CDR1 is SQVTM and CDR2 is ANQGSEA. This CDR3 has 13 residues. The V and J ends lost 7 bases and 0 bases respectively, with 12 bases between them. CDR3 protein: CSALTPLNTEAFF. Written as DNA, the CDR3 is TGCAGCGCTCTGACTCCGTTGAACACTGAAGCTTTCTTT.

The V and J genes are TRBV6-7 and TRBJ2-7, with D possibly being TRBD2 (6 bases). TRBV6-7 is placed among ORFs of uncertain function. The CDR3 is made up of 18 amino acids. The V gene lost 8 bases and the J gene lost 4 bases, with 30 bases spanning the gap. CDR3 sequence: CASLRWGRPHLYPYEQYF. As DNA, the CDR3 is TGTGCCAGCCTCCGTTGGGGGAGGCCCCACTTATATCCGTACGAGCAGTACTTC.